The clone carrying this T cell receptor beta chain has a single count. Its matching antigen is unknown. This sample stems from a study of cytomegalovirus exposure and HLA in healthy donors. Study-wide points: There were reportedly fewer N-insertions in an Asian-associated ancestry cluster than the roughly 680-donor mean, in a later analysis. TCR sequences were mostly rare, though some public TCRs occurred in many donors. Later on, an analysis tied about 17,000 TCR beta sequences to HLA alleles at 0.05 false discovery rate.

PCR employed 60 Vbeta and 13 Jbeta primers. Sequenced by immunoSEQ multiplex PCR; TCRdb stores in-frame clones only, minus some. The data contain about 110,000 clones, 65% to 85% of them seen just once; the ten biggest clones take up approximately 0.24%. This CDR3 is 11 amino acids long. Per germline, CDR1 SNHLY and CDR2 FYNNEI. Trimming pared 4 bases from V and 5 bases from J, leaving 5 bases between. The TCR originated in a man aged 50-60 years in good health and CMV-seronegative. Source material: PBMCs. The rearrangement joins TRBV2 to TRBJ2-5; no firm D call. CDR3 residues: CASSGQETQYF. The CDR3, as DNA: TGTGCCAGCAGTGGCCAGGAGACCCAGTACTTC.